This entry features one T cell receptor (beta chain) sequence. Germline CDR1 is SGHRS and CDR2 is YFSETQ. V trimming: 0 bases; J trimming: 6 bases; junction bases outside the gene matches: 5. This CDR3 has 15 amino acids. This sample was included in a study of blood T cell repertoires in COVID-19. Study in general: Sites across the United States, Italy and Spain contributed samples from acute and convalescent COVID-19. Sources were T cells, B-cell-depleted T cells, or PBMCs; the material itself was cDNA or gDNA.

TCRdb's table, derived via immunoSEQ multiplex PCR, lists solely in-frame clones and lacks some. This table holds some 250,000 clones, 80% to 90% found once. This sequence joins TRBV5-1 and TRBJ1-2; 10 bases map to TRBD1. The sequence was collected from a young man with active or convalescent COVID-19. The specimen sequenced was peripheral blood. The CDR3 coding sequence is TGCGCCAGCAGCTTGGGGGACAGGGGCCGCCATGGCTACACCTTC. Its protein is CASSLGDRGRHGYTF. Looking up the rest from reference TRBV5-1 and TRBJ1-2 gives the full variable domain: KAGVTQTPRYLIKTRGQQVTLSCSPISGHRSVSWYQQTPGQGLQFLFEYFSETQRNKGNFPGRFSGRQFSNSRSEMNVSTLELGDSALYLCASSLGDRGRHGYTFGSGTRLTVV.